Here is one T cell receptor beta chain with its context. Its antigen is undetermined. The data are from a study of T cell responses to AZD1222 COVID-19 vaccine. Study results and caveats: Clonal diversity was possibly underestimated, and the donors were mostly white British, with more females.

Generated by immunoSEQ multiplex PCR, the TCRdb table keeps only in-frame clones and is missing some. The data show 150,000 to 200,000 clones, around 90% seen once. The V and J ends lost 9 bases and 4 bases respectively, with 28 bases between them. Looked up from germline, CDR1 is SNHLY and CDR2 is FYNNEI. The CDR3 contains 17 residues. This TCR was sampled from an adult who received the AZD1222 COVID-19 vaccine. This chain joins TRBV2 and TRBJ2-7, with D tentatively TRBD1 (6 bases). The material sequenced was peripheral blood, taken 28 days after the second AZD1222 dose. The CDR3 DNA reads as TGTGCCAGTTCCAGGGCGCCCTTGGACAGCGCGACTTACGAGCAGTACTTC. Encoded protein: CASSRAPLDSATYEQYF.